This record looks at one TCR beta chain sequence and its context. Its antigen is as yet unknown. Germline V gene data show CDR1 as SQVTM and CDR2 as ANQGSEA. V was pared by 6 bases and J by 2 bases, with 13 bases between. This CDR3 has 13 amino acids. One entry per CDR3 protein results from TCRdb running MiXCR on the 5' RACE reads. The profile shows hundreds of thousands of distinct CDR3 sequences, around 15% of them singletons. This sample was included in a study of T-cell memory formation after mild COVID-19. Overall study results and limits: A subset of responding clones appeared in pre-infection memory, suggesting cross-reactive memory joined. Among CD4+ contracting clones, most were CM and EM, and CD8+ ones EMRA.

Material: PBMCs or a T cell subset sorted from them (not recorded which). The rearrangement links TRBV29-1 to TRBJ1-1; D possibly corresponds to TRBD1 (5 bases). This TCR derives from a man in his late teens or twenties who had mild COVID-19 (a few samples of this study predate the infection). Cell type and time point are not known. The CDR3 region is CSVSRTINTEAFF. The CDR3 DNA follows: TGCAGCGTCAGTAGGACAATCAACACTGAAGCTTTCTTT.